What follows are 16 T cell receptor beta chains derived from one specimen sequenced in a study of T cells in Graves' hyperthyroidism and ophthalmopathy. Researchers amplified the TCR beta CDR3 regions from RNA transcripts. HTBI primers were employed in a first-round RT-PCR of the TCR CDR3. TCRdb independently ran MiXCR on the multiplex PCR reads; one entry per CDR3 protein. The sample contains hundreds of thousands of distinct CDR3 sequences, 11% to 15% of which appear only once. The sequencing input was blood. The receptors were sampled from a woman between 35 and 50 years old with Graves' hyperthyroidism.

This clonotype was observed at least ten times. The chain couples TRBV27 to TRBJ2-1; 10 positions agree with TRBD2. The CDR3 runs 15 residues. CDR1 is MNHEY and CDR2 is SMNVEV in the germline V gene (reference sequence). The ends lost 3 bases at V and 8 bases at J; junction bases unmatched: 7. The CDR3 DNA reads as TGTGCCAGCAGTTTCTCTAGCGGGAGTTTGTATGAGCAGTTCTTC. Translated, it gives CASSFSSGSLYEQFF.

In this sample, this clonotype turned up many times. CDR3 coding DNA: TGTGCCAGCAGAGGGGGAACTGAAGCTTTCTTT. Encoded protein: CASRGGTEAFF. The chain has TRBV6-1 and TRBJ1-1, with D maybe TRBD1 (6 bases). V was cut by 6 bases and J by 5 bases, with 7 bases left in between. Germline V gives CDR1 MNHNS, CDR2 SASEGT. This CDR3 has 11 residues.

This clonotype was detected a few times. The chain is built from TRBV10-3 and TRBJ2-5; 7 bases fit TRBD1. There are 15 residues in the CDR3. V trimming: 2 bases; J trimming: 2 bases; junction bases outside the gene matches: 5. CDR1 is ENHRY, CDR2 SYGVKD, per germline. The CDR3 DNA reads TGTGCCATCAGTGAGCTGGGACAGAGACAAGAGACCCAGTACTTC. Its translation is CAISELGQRQETQYF.

V is TRBV19 and J is TRBJ2-1; 11 nucleotides agree with TRBD2. This CDR3 spans 20 amino acids. Germline assignment: CDR1 LNHDA and CDR2 SQIVND (reference sequence). V was pared by 0 bases and J by 7 bases, with 17 bases of the junction left unmatched. This chain's CDR3 is CASSIDLPGLAAPPGNEQFF. The CDR3 nucleotides read TGTGCCAGTAGTATAGATTTACCGGGACTAGCGGCTCCCCCGGGGAATGAGCAGTTCTTC.

This clonotype showed up many times. Written as DNA, the CDR3 is TGCGCCAGCAGCCCTCAACAGGGGGCGCGGGAAAAACTGTTTTTT. This codes for CASSPQQGAREKLFF. The chain couples TRBV5-1 to TRBJ1-4; 9 positions match TRBD1. Trimming cost V 4 bases and J 8 bases; bases outside gene matches: 9. The CDR3 runs to 15 residues. In germline, CDR1 is SGHRS, CDR2 YFSETQ.

This clonotype was found many times. V is TRBV5-1 and J is TRBJ2-3; 8 bases align to TRBD2. The CDR3 runs to 16 residues. The germline V gene has CDR1 SGHRS and CDR2 YFSETQ. V shed 2 bases and J 2 bases; nucleotides not matched to a gene: 7. Written as DNA, the CDR3 is TGCGCCAGCAGCTTCCGTGGCGGGAGGATCACAGATACGCAGTATTTT. Amino acid sequence: CASSFRGGRITDTQYF. Looking up the rest from reference TRBV5-1 and TRBJ2-3 gives the full variable domain: KAGVTQTPRYLIKTRGQQVTLSCSPISGHRSVSWYQQTPGQGLQFLFEYFSETQRNKGNFPGRFSGRQFSNSRSEMNVSTLELGDSALYLCASSFRGGRITDTQYFGPGTRLTVL.

This clonotype was counted ten times or more. V usage is TRBV30 and J usage is TRBJ2-7; perhaps TRBD2 as D (5 bases). The V end was cut by 1 base, the J end by 2 bases, with 9 bases between. The CDR3 is made up of 13 amino acids. Germline V lookup: CDR1 GTSNPN, CDR2 SVGIG (reference sequence). For the CDR3, the DNA is TGTGCCTGGAGTGCGGGGTCGGCCTACGAGCAGTACTTC. This translates into CAWSAGSAYEQYF.

This clonotype was observed many times. The chain carries TRBV5-1 and TRBJ1-6; possible D gene TRBD1, 5 bases. V was shortened by 6 bases and J by 8 bases, with 15 bases between the two germline ends. The CDR3 sequence is 14 residues long. Germline loops: CDR1 SGHRS, CDR2 YFSETQ. The CDR3 region is CASTPGTGDSPLHF. DNA of the CDR3: TGCGCCAGCACACCGGGGACGGGAGATTCACCCCTCCACTTT.

This clonotype was seen ten or more times. The chain has TRBV20-1 and TRBJ1-2; 7 bases match TRBD1. V shed 6 bases, J shed 8 bases, and the junction held 9 bases outside the gene matches. The germline V gene encodes CDR1 DFQATT and CDR2 SNEGSKA (reference sequence). The CDR3 has 12 residues. The DNA of the CDR3 is TGCAGTGCCCCTGTAGGGGGCTGGGGCTACACCTTC. Translating gives CSAPVGGWGYTF.

This clonotype was recorded many times. The chain recombines TRBV30 with TRBJ1-3; a weak D match, TRBD1 (6 bases). V shed 1 base and J shed 4 bases, with 17 bases lying between them. CDR1 is GTSNPN and CDR2 is SVGIG in the germline V gene (reference sequence). The CDR3 runs 16 residues. The CDR3 DNA sequence: TGTGCCTGGAGTGCTCCTGGGGGGCTCCGAGGAAACACCATATATTTT. This codes for CAWSAPGGLRGNTIYF.

The genes are TRBV5-1 and TRBJ2-2; no firm D call. Trimming removed 0 bases at V and 4 bases at J, with 16 bases between. This CDR3 region has 17 residues. Germline V lookup: CDR1 SGHRS, CDR2 YFSETQ. Here the CDR3 reads CASSLAFGEIGTGELFF. Here the CDR3 DNA reads TGCGCCAGCAGCTTGGCTTTCGGCGAAATAGGCACCGGGGAGCTGTTTTTT.

This clonotype has ten or more counts. This chain links TRBV27 with TRBJ2-7; D gene uncertain. Germline loops: CDR1 MNHEY, CDR2 SMNVEV (reference sequence). V was shortened by 5 bases and J by 4 bases, with 12 bases between the two germline ends. The CDR3 length is 13 residues. CDR3 nucleotides: TGTGCCAGCAGTAATCTGGCTGATTACGAGCAGTACTTC. Its protein is CASSNLADYEQYF.

The DNA of the CDR3 is TGTGCCACCCGCCGGGGCTCCTACAATGAGCAGTTCTTC. Its translation is CATRRGSYNEQFF. The V gene is TRBV19, the J gene TRBJ2-1; the D gene is possibly TRBD2 (5 bases). V lost 10 bases and J 0 bases, leaving 10 bases between the germline ends. Per the germline V gene, CDR1 is LNHDA and CDR2 is SQIVND (reference sequence). The CDR3 has 13 residues.

In this sample, this clonotype turned up a few times. V gene TRBV6-1 combines with J gene TRBJ1-6, with 7 bases fitting TRBD1. Germline loops: CDR1 MNHNS, CDR2 SASEGT. CDR3 length equals 12 residues. V lost 1 base, J lost 14 bases, and 2 bases stayed unmatched. CDR3 region: CASSEGGTALHF. As DNA, the CDR3 is TGTGCCAGCAGTGAAGGCGGGACAGCCCTCCACTTT.

There are many counts of this clonotype. DNA of the CDR3: TGTGCCAGCAGCCTCGGCGCAGGTCTAAAGGAGACCCAGTACTTC. This sequence encodes CASSLGAGLKETQYF. The V call is TRBV3-1, the J call TRBJ2-5, with no clear D. The CDR3 is 15 residues long. V was clipped by 4 bases and J by 5 bases, with 17 bases between them. Looked up from germline, CDR1 is LGHDT and CDR2 is YNNKEL (reference sequence).

Ten or more counts support this clonotype. This chain links TRBV28 with TRBJ2-7; 7 bases map to TRBD2. With 4 bases clipped from V and 2 bases from J, the junction kept 8 bases outside the gene matches. Germline CDR1 is MDHEN and CDR2 is SYDVKM. The CDR3 runs to 15 residues. CDR3 nucleotide sequence: TGTGCCAGCAGTTCGCGACTAGCAGCCACCTACGAGCAGTACTTC. Translation: CASSSRLAATYEQYF.